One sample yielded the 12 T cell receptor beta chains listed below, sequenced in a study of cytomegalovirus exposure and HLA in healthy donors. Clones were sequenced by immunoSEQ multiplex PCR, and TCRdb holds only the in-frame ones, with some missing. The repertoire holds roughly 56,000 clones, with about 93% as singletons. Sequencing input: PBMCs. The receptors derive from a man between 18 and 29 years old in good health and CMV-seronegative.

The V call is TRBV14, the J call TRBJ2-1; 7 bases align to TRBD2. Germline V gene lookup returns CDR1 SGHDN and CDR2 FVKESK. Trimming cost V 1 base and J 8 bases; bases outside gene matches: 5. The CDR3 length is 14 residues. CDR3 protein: CASSQGGLVHEQFF. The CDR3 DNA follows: TGTGCCAGCAGCCAAGGAGGACTAGTACATGAGCAGTTCTTC.

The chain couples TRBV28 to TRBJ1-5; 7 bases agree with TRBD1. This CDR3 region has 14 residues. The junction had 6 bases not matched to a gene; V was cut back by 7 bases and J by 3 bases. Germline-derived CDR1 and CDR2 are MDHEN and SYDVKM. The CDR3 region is CASNSGQVNQPQHF. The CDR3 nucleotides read TGTGCCAGCAACTCTGGACAGGTCAATCAGCCCCAGCATTTT. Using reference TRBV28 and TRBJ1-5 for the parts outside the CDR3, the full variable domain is DVKVTQSSRYLVKRTGEKVFLECVQDMDHENMFWYRQDPGLGLRLIYFSYDVKMKEKGDIPEGYSVSREKKERFSLILESASTNQTSMYLCASNSGQVNQPQHFGDGTRLSIL.

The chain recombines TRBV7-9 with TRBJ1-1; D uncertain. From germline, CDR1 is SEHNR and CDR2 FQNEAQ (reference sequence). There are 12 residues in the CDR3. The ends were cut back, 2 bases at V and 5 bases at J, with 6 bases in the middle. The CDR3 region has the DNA TGTGCCAGCAGCTTATACGGGACTGAAGCTTTCTTT. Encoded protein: CASSLYGTEAFF.

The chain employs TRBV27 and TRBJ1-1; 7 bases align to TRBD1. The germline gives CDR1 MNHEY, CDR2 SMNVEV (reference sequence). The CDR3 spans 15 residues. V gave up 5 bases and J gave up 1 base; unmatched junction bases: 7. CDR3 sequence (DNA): TGTGCCAGCAGTCCCTCACAGGGGTGGAACACTGAAGCTTTCTTT. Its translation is CASSPSQGWNTEAFF.

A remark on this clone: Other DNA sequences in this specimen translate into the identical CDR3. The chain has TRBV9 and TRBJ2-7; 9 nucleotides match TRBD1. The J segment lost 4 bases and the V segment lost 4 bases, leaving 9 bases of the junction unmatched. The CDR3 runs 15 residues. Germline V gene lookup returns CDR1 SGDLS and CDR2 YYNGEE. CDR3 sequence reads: CASSTRTGEAYEQYF. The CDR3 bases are TGTGCCAGCAGCACCCGGACAGGGGAGGCTTACGAGCAGTACTTC.

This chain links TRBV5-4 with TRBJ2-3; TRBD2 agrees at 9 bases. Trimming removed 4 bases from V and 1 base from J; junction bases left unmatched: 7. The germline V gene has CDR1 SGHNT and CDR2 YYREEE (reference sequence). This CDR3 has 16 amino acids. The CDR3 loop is CASSREAGGRTDTQYF. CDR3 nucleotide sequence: TGTGCCAGCAGCAGAGAAGCGGGAGGACGCACAGATACGCAGTATTTT.

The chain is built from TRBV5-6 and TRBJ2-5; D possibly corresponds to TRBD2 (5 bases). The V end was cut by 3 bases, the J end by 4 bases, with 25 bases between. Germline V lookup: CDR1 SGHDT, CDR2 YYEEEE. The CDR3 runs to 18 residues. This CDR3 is CASSYITIWGEGLETQYF. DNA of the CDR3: TGTGCCAGCAGCTACATAACGATCTGGGGAGAAGGGTTAGAGACCCAGTACTTC.

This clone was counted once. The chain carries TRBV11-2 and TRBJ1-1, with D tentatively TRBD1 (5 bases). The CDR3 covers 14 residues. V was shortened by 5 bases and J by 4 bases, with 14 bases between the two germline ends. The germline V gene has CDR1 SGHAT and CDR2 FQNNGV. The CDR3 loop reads CASSRDSWGTEAFF. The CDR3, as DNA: TGTGCCAGCAGCCGAGACAGCTGGGGCACTGAAGCTTTCTTT.

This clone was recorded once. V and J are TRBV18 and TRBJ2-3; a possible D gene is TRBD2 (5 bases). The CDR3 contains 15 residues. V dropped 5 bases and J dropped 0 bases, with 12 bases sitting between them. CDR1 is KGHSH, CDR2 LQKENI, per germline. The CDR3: CASSIRDTSTDTQYF. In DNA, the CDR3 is TGTGCCAGCTCAATCCGGGATACTAGCACAGATACGCAGTATTTT.

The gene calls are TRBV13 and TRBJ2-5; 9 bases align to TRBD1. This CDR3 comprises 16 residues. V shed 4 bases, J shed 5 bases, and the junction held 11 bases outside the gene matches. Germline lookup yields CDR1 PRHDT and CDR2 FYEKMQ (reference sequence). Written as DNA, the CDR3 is TGTGCCAGCAGCTCCACAGGGGGCGAAGGGCGGGAGACCCAGTACTTC. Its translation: CASSSTGGEGRETQYF.

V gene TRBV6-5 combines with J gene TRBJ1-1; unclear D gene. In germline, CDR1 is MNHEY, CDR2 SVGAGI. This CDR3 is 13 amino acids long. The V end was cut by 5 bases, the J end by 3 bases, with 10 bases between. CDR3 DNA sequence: TGTGCCAGCAGTGTCCTAGCCTACACTGAAGCTTTCTTT. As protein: CASSVLAYTEAFF.

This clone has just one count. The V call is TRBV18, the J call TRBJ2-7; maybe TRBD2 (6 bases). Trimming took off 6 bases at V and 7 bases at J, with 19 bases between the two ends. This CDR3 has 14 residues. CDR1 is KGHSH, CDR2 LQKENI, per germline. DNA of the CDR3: TGTGCCAGCTCGATAGGGACTGGTGCGGGTGAGCAGTACTTC. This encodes CASSIGTGAGEQYF.